A selection of T cell receptor beta chains follows, all from one sample in a study of blood T cell repertoires in COVID-19. TCRdb keeps only in-frame clones here, not all; method: immunoSEQ multiplex PCR. The table has some 270,000 clones, 70% to 90% seen once. Sequencing was done on a sample of peripheral blood. These receptor sequences come from a woman aged 70 to 79 with acute or convalescent COVID-19. The CDR3 runs from the conserved cysteine through the conserved F or W.

V gene: TRBV2
J gene: TRBJ1-5
CDR3 protein: CASHQGPNQPQHF

V gene: TRBV6-6
J gene: TRBJ1-6
CDR3 protein: CASSPQGLNSPLHF

V gene: TRBV11-1
J gene: TRBJ2-1
CDR3 protein: CASSPMSEQFF

V gene: TRBV13
J gene: TRBJ1-1
CDR3 protein: CASSLQIMNTEAFF

V gene: TRBV2
J gene: TRBJ2-7
CDR3 protein: CASSATGWEQYF

V gene: TRBV6-2/TRBV6-3
J gene: TRBJ2-1
CDR3 protein: CASSSAGSYNEQFF

V gene: TRBV3-1/TRBV3-2
J gene: TRBJ1-6
CDR3 protein: CASSQDLASPLHF

V gene: TRBV10-3
J gene: TRBJ1-1
CDR3 protein: CAIREAGGSGTEAFF

V gene: TRBV5-1
J gene: TRBJ2-1
CDR3 protein: CASSLGTGEQQFF

V gene: TRBV14
J gene: TRBJ2-3
CDR3 protein: CASSQAASRRTDTQYF

V gene: TRBV5-1
J gene: TRBJ2-7
CDR3 protein: CASSLNGLAETSQQYF

V gene: TRBV5-1
J gene: TRBJ1-5
CDR3 protein: CASSLDAGPNQPQHF

V gene: TRBV7-2
J gene: TRBJ1-6
CDR3 protein: CASSLELLNRRNSPLHF

V gene: TRBV5-1
J gene: TRBJ2-3
CDR3 protein: CASSLERGGGLTDTQYF

V gene: TRBV5-1
J gene: TRBJ1-5
CDR3 protein: CASSWDGQGGIAQHF

V gene: TRBV3-1/TRBV3-2
J gene: TRBJ1-3
CDR3 protein: CASSQASGGMGTIYF

V gene: TRBV2
J gene: TRBJ1-4
CDR3 protein: CASSGQGLQTEKLFF

V gene: TRBV6-1
J gene: TRBJ2-4
CDR3 protein: CASSEGGHSIAKNIQYF

V gene: TRBV3-1/TRBV3-2
J gene: TRBJ2-3
CDR3 protein: CASGAGVVTDTQYF

V gene: TRBV3-1/TRBV3-2
J gene: TRBJ1-6
CDR3 protein: CASSTRDSSSPLHF

V gene: TRBV18
J gene: TRBJ1-2
CDR3 protein: CASSPVSLNYGYTF

V gene: TRBV4-2
J gene: TRBJ2-1
CDR3 protein: CASSHATSGGAYNEQFF

V gene: TRBV24-1
J gene: TRBJ2-3
CDR3 protein: CATSDPHQVDTQYF

V gene: TRBV7-9
J gene: TRBJ2-1
CDR3 protein: CASSLGGGGTYNEQFF

V gene: TRBV10-1
J gene: TRBJ1-2
CDR3 protein: CASSEAGTYGGYTF

V gene: TRBV5-6
J gene: TRBJ2-5
CDR3 protein: CASSKLAGGHFGETQYF

V gene: TRBV11-1
J gene: TRBJ2-3
CDR3 protein: CASSSDRARTDTQYF

V gene: TRBV6-1
J gene: TRBJ2-1
CDR3 protein: CASSEEAGISDRVLVNEQFF

V gene: TRBV2
J gene: TRBJ2-7
CDR3 protein: CASSESGAAEQYF

V gene: TRBV25-1
J gene: TRBJ2-7
CDR3 protein: CASSHSYSYEQYF

V gene: TRBV2
J gene: TRBJ1-6
CDR3 protein: CASRAPQGLYNSPLHF

V gene: TRBV29-1
J gene: TRBJ1-1
CDR3 protein: CSVTQEYTEAFF

V gene: TRBV19
J gene: TRBJ2-5
CDR3 protein: CASSGPGGETQYF

V gene: TRBV4-1
J gene: TRBJ1-5
CDR3 protein: CASSHRQYNQPQHF

V gene: TRBV6-5
J gene: TRBJ2-7
CDR3 protein: CASRRTGSSYEQYF

V gene: TRBV11-2
J gene: TRBJ2-5
CDR3 protein: CASSRGPGQAPGETQYF

V gene: TRBV6-5
J gene: TRBJ1-1
CDR3 protein: CASSPTTDTEAFF

V gene: TRBV3-1/TRBV3-2
J gene: TRBJ1-2
CDR3 protein: CASSQGGGEGYTF

V gene: TRBV7-9
J gene: TRBJ2-1
CDR3 protein: CASSLLSNEQFF

V gene: TRBV15
J gene: TRBJ2-1
CDR3 protein: CATSISGGASSSYNEQFF

V gene: TRBV7-9
J gene: TRBJ1-1
CDR3 protein: CASSLTRTGGSTAFF

V gene: TRBV24-1
J gene: TRBJ1-1
CDR3 protein: CATRQAGNTEAFF

V gene: TRBV12-3/TRBV12-4
J gene: TRBJ1-2
CDR3 protein: CATEPQGGYGYTF

V gene: TRBV2
J gene: TRBJ1-2
CDR3 protein: CATTPDRGKYYGYTF

V gene: TRBV9
J gene: TRBJ2-1
CDR3 protein: CASSVTGGSYNEQFF

V gene: TRBV6-1
J gene: TRBJ1-6
CDR3 protein: CASSEAPDRGLSPLHF

V gene: TRBV30
J gene: TRBJ1-1
CDR3 protein: CAWARDRGRTFF

V gene: TRBV7-2
J gene: TRBJ2-5
CDR3 protein: CASSLYQGGGPTAQYF

V gene: TRBV18
J gene: TRBJ1-2
CDR3 protein: CASSRAGGDNYGYTF

V gene: TRBV15
J gene: TRBJ2-5
CDR3 protein: CATSRDPVGVATQYF

V gene: TRBV18
J gene: TRBJ1-1
CDR3 protein: CASSKGVNTEAFF

V gene: TRBV7-3
J gene: TRBJ2-3
CDR3 protein: CASSHIPLAGGQDTQYF

V gene: TRBV13
J gene: TRBJ2-1
CDR3 protein: CASSPGGGGHNEQFF

V gene: TRBV29-1
J gene: TRBJ1-4
CDR3 protein: CSVETGGILFF

V gene: TRBV5-1
J gene: TRBJ1-6
CDR3 protein: CASSPKTGENSPLHF

V gene: TRBV6-1
J gene: TRBJ2-7
CDR3 protein: CASSSGTDYEQYF

V gene: TRBV18
J gene: TRBJ1-3
CDR3 protein: CASSPSQGASGNTIYF

V gene: TRBV19
J gene: TRBJ1-5
CDR3 protein: CASSIYGAGSNQPQHF

V gene: TRBV15
J gene: TRBJ2-2
CDR3 protein: CATSRDPRGELFF